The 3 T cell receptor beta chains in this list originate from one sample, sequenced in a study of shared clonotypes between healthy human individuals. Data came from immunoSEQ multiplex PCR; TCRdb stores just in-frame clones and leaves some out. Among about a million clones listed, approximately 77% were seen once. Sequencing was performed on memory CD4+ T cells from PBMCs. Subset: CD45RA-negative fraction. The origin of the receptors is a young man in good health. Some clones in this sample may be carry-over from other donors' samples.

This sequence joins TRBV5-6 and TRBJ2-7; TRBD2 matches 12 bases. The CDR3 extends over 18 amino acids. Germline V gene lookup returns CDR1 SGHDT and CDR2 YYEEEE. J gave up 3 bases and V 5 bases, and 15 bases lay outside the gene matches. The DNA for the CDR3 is TGTGCCAGCAGTGCCCGACTAGCGGGAGCTCCGTTGATCTACGAGCAGTACTTC. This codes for CASSARLAGAPLIYEQYF. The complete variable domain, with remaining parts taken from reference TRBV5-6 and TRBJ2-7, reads DAGVTQSPTHLIKTRGQQVTLRCSPKSGHDTVSWYQQALGQGPQFIFQYYEEEERQRGNFPDRFSGHQFPNYSSELNVNALLLGDSALYLCASSARLAGAPLIYEQYFGPGTRLTVT.

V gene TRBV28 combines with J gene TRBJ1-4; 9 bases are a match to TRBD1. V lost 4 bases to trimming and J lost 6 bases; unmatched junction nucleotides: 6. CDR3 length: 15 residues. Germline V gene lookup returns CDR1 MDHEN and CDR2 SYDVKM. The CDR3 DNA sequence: TGTGCCAGCAGTTCTGGGGGACAGGGACATGAAAAACTGTTTTTT. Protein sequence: CASSSGGQGHEKLFF.

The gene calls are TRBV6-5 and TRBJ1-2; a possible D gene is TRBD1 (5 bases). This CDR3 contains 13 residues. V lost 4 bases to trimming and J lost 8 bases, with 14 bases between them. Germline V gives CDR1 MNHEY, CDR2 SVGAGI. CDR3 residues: CASSFQGPEGYTF. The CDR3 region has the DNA TGTGCCAGCAGTTTCCAGGGTCCCGAGGGCTACACCTTC.